Reported below is one TCR beta chain. It has no known antigen specificity. Per-base qualities were not stored, and no clone one base away is much larger. TCRbeta CDR3 regions were amplified from genomic DNA by means of the immunoSEQ Assay, a bias-controlled multiplex PCR. On the authors' methods: The number of nucleated cells in each sample was estimated from the amplification of reference gene primers within the assay. To quantify the absolute abundance of each unique TCRbeta CDR3 rearrangement, sequence reads were collapsed and filtered. For each sample, productive Simpson clonality was calculated by taking the square root of Simpson's diversity index across productive rearrangements. The immuneACCESS repertoire file appears here via TCRdb, limited to in-frame rearrangements. These files lack a portion of the clones; in checked studies, under half of the deficit traces to unresolved V genes, and the cause of the others is not known. The DNA gave D and trimming, while V, J and clone size come from that table. The table for this sample lists about 280,000 clones; 88% of them were counted only once. Together, the top ten hold approximately 8.8% of the sample.

Each collaborating institution followed its own protocols to collect whole blood in K2EDTA tubes. For TCRbeta analysis, collaborators shipped samples as frozen whole blood, isolated PBMCs, or DNA extracted from either of those sample types. The data are from a study of blood T cell repertoires in COVID-19 (dated by TCRdb to 2020 to 2021). For the study in its entirety: Samples covering the acute and convalescent phases of COVID-19 were provided by collaborators in the United States, Italy and Spain. The prospective study material was composed of cDNA or gDNA derived from T cells, B-cell-depleted T cells, or PBMCs. The dataset comprised deeply sampled blood TCRbeta repertoires from subjects exposed to, actively infected with, or recovered from COVID-19. A freely available public database, intended as a resource for researchers studying the immune response to SARS-CoV-2, is where the repertoires were released. Samples came from the ongoing ImmuneRACE study (first 160 participants) plus 1,254 subjects from 6 global collaborators. The sample metadata nearly always contained a de-identified subject ID, COVID-19 status, age in years and sex. Where available, HLA class I and class II types were obtained from metadata supplied by the sample provider rather than from assay-based typing.

The V end gives up 0 bases and the J end 7 bases, leaving 8 bases in the junction not matched to a gene. For CDR1 and CDR2, the germline V gene lists MGHRA and YSYEKL. Counted from cysteine to phenylalanine, this CDR3 has 15 amino acids. Just the 45-base CDR3 DNA is kept, in frame starting at base 1. What the study reported, not specific to this receptor: How much clinical and demographic metadata was included differed by source and by participant, and the metadata was provided uncurated.

This TCR came from a man between 18 and 35 years old with active or convalescent COVID-19. The chain links TRBV4-1 with TRBJ1-2, with 7 central nucleotides matching TRBD1. The sequencing input was peripheral blood. The CDR3 sequence is CASSQETGQRRGYTF. The bases read TGCGCCAGCAGCCAAGAAACGGGACAGCGGCGTGGCTACACCTTC.